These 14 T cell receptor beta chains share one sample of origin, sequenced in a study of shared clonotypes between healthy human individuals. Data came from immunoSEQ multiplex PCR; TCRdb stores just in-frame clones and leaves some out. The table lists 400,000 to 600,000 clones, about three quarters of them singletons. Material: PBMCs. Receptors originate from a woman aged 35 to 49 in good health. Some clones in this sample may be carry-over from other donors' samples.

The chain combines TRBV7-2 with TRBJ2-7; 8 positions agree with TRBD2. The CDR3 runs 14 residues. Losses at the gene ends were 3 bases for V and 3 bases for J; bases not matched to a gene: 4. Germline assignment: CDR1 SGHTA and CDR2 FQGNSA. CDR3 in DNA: TGTGCCAGCAGCTTTTCGGGGGGGAACTACGAGCAGTACTTC. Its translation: CASSFSGGNYEQYF.

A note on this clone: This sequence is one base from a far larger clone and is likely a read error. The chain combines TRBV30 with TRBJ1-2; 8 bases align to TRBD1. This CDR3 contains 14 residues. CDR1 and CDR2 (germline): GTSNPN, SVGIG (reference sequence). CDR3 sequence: CAWRRDRSNNGYTF. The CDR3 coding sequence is TGTGCCTGGAGACGGGACAGGAGTAACAATGGCTACACCTTC.

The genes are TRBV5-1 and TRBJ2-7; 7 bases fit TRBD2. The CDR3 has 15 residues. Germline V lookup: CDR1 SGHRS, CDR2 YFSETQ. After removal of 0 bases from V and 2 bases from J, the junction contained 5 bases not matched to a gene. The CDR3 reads CASSLDTGTTYEQYF. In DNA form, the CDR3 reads TGCGCCAGCAGCTTGGACACCGGGACTACCTACGAGCAGTACTTC.

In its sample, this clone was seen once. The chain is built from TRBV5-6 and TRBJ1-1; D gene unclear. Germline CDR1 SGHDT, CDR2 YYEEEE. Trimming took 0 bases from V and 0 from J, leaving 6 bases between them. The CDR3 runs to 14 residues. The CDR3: CASSLVQMNTEAFF. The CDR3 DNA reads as TGTGCCAGCAGCTTGGTTCAGATGAACACTGAAGCTTTCTTT. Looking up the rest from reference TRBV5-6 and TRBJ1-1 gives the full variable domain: DAGVTQSPTHLIKTRGQQVTLRCSPKSGHDTVSWYQQALGQGPQFIFQYYEEEERQRGNFPDRFSGHQFPNYSSELNVNALLLGDSALYLCASSLVQMNTEAFFGQGTRLTVV.

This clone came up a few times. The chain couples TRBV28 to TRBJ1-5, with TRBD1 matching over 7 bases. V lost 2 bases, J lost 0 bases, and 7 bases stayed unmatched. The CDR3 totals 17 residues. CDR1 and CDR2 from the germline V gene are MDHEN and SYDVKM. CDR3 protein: CASSLRAGGDSNQPQHF. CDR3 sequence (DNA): TGTGCCAGCAGTTTAAGGGCAGGGGGGGATAGCAATCAGCCCCAGCATTTT.

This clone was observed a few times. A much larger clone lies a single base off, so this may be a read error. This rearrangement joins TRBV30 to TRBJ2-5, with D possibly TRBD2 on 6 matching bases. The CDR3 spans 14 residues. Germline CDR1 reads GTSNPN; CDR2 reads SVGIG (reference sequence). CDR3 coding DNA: TGTGCCTGGAGGGATTGGAGGGCTCGAGGGACCCGGTACTTC. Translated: CAWRDWRARGTRYF.

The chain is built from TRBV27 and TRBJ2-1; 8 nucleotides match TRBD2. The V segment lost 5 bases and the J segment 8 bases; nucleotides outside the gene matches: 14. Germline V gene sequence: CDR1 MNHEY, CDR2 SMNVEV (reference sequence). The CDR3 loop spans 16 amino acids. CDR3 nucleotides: TGTGCCAGCAGTGGATTAGCGGGAAACCAGATGGATGAGCAGTTCTTC. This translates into CASSGLAGNQMDEQFF.

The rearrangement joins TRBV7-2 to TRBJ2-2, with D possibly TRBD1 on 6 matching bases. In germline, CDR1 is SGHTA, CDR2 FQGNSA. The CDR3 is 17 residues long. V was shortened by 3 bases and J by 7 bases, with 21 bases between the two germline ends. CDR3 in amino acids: CASSFRVRVEQGGELFF. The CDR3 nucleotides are TGTGCCAGCAGCTTTCGGGTTCGAGTAGAACAGGGCGGGGAGCTGTTTTTT.

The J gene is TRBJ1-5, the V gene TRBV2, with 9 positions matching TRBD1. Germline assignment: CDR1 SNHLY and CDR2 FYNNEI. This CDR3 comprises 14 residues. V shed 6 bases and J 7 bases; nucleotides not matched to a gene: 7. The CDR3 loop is CASRFSDRGQPQHF. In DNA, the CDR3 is TGTGCCAGCAGATTTTCGGACAGGGGACAGCCCCAGCATTTT.

The CDR3 sequence: CASKILGQGPNYGYTF. Here the CDR3 DNA reads TGTGCCAGCAAGATCCTCGGACAGGGGCCTAACTATGGCTACACCTTC. J is TRBJ1-2 and V is TRBV13; 9 bases align to TRBD1. Germline V lookup: CDR1 PRHDT, CDR2 FYEKMQ (reference sequence). Unmatched junction bases numbered 9, after V lost 7 bases and J lost 0 bases. The CDR3 is made up of 16 amino acids.

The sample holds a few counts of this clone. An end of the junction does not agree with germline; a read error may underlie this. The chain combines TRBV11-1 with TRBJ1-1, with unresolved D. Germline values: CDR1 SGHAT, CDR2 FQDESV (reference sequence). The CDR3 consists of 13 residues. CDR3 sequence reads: CASSLRRNSEAFF. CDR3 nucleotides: TGTGCCAGCAGCTTAAGACGGAACTCTGAAGCTTTCTTT.

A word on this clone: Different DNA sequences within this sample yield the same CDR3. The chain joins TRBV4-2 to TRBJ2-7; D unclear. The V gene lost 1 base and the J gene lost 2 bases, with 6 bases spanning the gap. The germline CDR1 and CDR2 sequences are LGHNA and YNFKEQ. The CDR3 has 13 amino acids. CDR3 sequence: CASSQGETYEQYF. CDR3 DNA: TGTGCCAGCAGCCAAGGCGAAACCTACGAGCAGTACTTC.

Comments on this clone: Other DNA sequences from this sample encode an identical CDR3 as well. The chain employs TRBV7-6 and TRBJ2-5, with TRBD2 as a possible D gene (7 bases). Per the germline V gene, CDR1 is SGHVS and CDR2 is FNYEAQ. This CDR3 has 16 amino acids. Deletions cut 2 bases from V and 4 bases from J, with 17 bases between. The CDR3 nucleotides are TGTGCCAGCAGCTTACGTGGCGGGGGCGAGGGAGAGACCCAGTACTTC. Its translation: CASSLRGGGEGETQYF.

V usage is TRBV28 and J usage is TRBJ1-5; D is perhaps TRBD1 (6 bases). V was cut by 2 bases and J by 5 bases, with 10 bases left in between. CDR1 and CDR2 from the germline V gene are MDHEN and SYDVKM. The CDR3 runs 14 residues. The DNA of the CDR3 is TGTGCCAGCAGTTTAAGGGGGGCCTATCAGCCCCAGCATTTT. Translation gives CASSLRGAYQPQHF.